This T cell receptor (beta chain) was captured in a study of T cells in Graves' hyperthyroidism and ophthalmopathy. What was amplified from RNA transcripts were TCR beta CDR3 regions. First-round RT-PCR with HTBI primers amplified the TCR CDR3 region. From the multiplex PCR reads, TCRdb called clonotypes with MiXCR, one entry per CDR3 protein. In the table there are approximately 600,000 distinct CDR3 sequences, 14% of which are singletons. J lost 5 bases, V lost 1 base, and 5 bases had no gene match. The CDR3 has 15 amino acids. Germline V gene lookup returns CDR1 LNHNV and CDR2 YYDKDF (reference sequence). Each ophthalmopathy patient scored at least 3 on the Clinical Activity Score and at least 4 on NOSPECS grade, with duration under 3 months. Clinical symptoms, serum thyroxine, TRAb, thyroid ultrasound and orbital computed tomography informed diagnoses.

The sample consisted of blood. This clonotype was sampled from a woman between 18 and 30 years old with Graves' ophthalmopathy. The chain joins TRBV15 to TRBJ2-5, with 9 bases lining up with TRBD2. The CDR3: CATSRVAGVHETQYF. The CDR3 DNA reads as TGTGCCACCAGCAGAGTAGCGGGAGTGCACGAGACCCAGTACTTC.